This T cell receptor (beta chain) was sequenced for a study of neoadjuvant nivolumab and ipilimumab in lung cancer. Study summary: Nivolumab 3 mg/kg was given days 1, 15 and 29, plus ipilimumab 1 mg/kg day 1 in combination.

This table comes from immunoSEQ multiplex PCR, and its TCRdb copy is limited to in-frame clones, with some not included. Of 30,000 to 35,000 clones in the sample, approximately 90% were seen once. General observations from the study: Only two of four nivolumab-treated tumors gained richness and clonality by surgery. Resected tumors had greater TCR richness and clonality than uninvolved lung.

Concerning this clone: Its matching antigen is unknown.

This clonotype originated in an adult with non-small cell lung cancer. The source material was peripheral blood, sampled after neoadjuvant nivolumab, alone or with ipilimumab, at or shortly before surgery.

CDR3 sequence reads: CASSLQGGTEQFF. The CDR3 DNA follows: TGTGCCAGCAGCTTGCAGGGGGGAACTGAGCAGTTCTTC. V is TRBV5-5 and J is TRBJ2-1; possible D gene TRBD1, 7 bases. The CDR3 consists of 13 residues. Deletions cut 1 base from V and 9 bases from J, with 11 bases between. Looked up from germline, CDR1 is SGHKS and CDR2 is YYEKEE (reference sequence). Full variable domain (remainder filled in from reference TRBV5-5 and TRBJ2-1): DAGVTQSPTHLIKTRGQQVTLRCSPISGHKSVSWYQQVLGQGPQFIFQYYEKEERGRGNFPDRFSARQFPNYSSELNVNALLLGDSALYLCASSLQGGTEQFFGPGTRLTVL.